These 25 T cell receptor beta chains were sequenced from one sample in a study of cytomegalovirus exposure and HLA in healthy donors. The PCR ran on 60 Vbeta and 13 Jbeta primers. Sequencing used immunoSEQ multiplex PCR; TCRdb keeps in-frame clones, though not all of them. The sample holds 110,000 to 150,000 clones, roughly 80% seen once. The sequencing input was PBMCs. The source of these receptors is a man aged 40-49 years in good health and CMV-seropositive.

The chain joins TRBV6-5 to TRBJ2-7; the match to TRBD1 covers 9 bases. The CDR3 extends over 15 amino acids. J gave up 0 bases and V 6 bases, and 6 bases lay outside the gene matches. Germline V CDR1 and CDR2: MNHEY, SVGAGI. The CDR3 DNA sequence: TGTGCCAGCAGCCCCCGGACAGGGGTCTCCTACGAGCAGTACTTC. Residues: CASSPRTGVSYEQYF.

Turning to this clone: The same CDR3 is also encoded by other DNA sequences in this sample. CDR3 residues: CASSFRGTGGREQYF. As DNA, the CDR3 is TGTGCCAGCAGCTTCCGGGGGACAGGGGGCCGGGAGCAGTACTTC. The chain uses TRBV5-6 and TRBJ2-7; 12 bases align to TRBD1. Germline CDR1 reads SGHDT; CDR2 reads YYEEEE. The CDR3 has 15 amino acids. Trimming at V came to 2 bases and at J to 7 bases, leaving 7 bases not matched to a gene.

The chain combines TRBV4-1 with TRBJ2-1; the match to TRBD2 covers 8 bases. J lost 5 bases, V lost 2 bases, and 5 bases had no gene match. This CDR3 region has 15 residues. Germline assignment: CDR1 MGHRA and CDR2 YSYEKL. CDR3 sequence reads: CASSQIVLADNEQFF. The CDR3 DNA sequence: TGCGCCAGCAGCCAAATCGTACTAGCGGACAATGAGCAGTTCTTC.

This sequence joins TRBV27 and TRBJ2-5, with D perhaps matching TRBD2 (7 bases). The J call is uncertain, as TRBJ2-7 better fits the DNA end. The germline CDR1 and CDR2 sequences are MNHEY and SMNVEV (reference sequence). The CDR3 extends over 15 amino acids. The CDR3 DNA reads TGTGCCAGCCGGGGGGCAGCAGGGTTCTCCTACGAGCAGTACTTC. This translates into CASRGAAGFSYEQYF.

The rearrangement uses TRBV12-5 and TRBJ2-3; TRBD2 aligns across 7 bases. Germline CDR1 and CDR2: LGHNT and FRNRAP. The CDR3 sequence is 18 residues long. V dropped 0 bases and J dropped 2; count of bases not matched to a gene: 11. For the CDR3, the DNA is TGTGCTAGTGGTTTGGTACCGGACGGGGGGACCGCCACAGATACGCAGTATTTT. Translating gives CASGLVPDGGTATDTQYF.

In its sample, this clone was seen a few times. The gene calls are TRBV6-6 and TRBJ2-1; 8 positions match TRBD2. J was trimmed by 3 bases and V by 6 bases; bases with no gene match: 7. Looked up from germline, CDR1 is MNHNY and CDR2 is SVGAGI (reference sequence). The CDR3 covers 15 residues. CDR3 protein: CASSTGTSGYNEQFF. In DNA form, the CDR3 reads TGTGCCAGCAGCACCGGAACTAGCGGCTACAATGAGCAGTTCTTC.

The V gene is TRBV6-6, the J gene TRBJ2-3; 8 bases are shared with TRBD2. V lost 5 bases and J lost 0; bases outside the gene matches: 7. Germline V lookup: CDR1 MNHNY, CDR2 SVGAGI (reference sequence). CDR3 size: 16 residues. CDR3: CASSIPLAGSTDTQYF. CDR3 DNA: TGTGCCAGCAGTATTCCCTTAGCGGGGAGCACAGATACGCAGTATTTT.

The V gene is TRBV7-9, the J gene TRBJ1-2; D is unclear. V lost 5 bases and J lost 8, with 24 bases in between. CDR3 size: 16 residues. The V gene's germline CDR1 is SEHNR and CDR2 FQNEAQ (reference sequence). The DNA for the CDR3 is TGTGCCAGCAGCCCACCCCTAGAGGTGGATTCGAAAGGCTACACCTTC. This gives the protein CASSPPLEVDSKGYTF.

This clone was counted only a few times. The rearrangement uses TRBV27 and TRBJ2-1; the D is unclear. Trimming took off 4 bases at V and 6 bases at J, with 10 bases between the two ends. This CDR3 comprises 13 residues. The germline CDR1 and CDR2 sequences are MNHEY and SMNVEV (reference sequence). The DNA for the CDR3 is TGTGCCAGCAGTTCCTACCCAGGCAATGAGCAGTTCTTC. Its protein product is CASSSYPGNEQFF.

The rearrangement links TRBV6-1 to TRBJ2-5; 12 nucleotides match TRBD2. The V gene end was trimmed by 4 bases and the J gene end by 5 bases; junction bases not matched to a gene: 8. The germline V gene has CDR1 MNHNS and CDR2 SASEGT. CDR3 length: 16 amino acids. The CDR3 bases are TGTGCCAGCAGTGTGGGTCTAGCGGGGGGGCAGGAGACCCAGTACTTC. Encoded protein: CASSVGLAGGQETQYF.

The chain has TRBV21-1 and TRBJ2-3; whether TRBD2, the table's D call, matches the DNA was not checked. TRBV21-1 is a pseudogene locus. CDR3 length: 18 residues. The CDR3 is CASSKGRLAGDTPDTQYF. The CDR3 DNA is TGTGCCAGCAGCAAAGGTCGACTAGCGGGAGATACCCCAGATACGCAGTATTTT.

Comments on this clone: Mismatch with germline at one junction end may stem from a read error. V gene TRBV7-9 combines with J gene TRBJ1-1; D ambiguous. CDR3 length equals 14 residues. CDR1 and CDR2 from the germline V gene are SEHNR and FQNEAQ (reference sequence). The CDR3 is CASSLREIDTETFF. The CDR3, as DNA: TGTGCCAGCAGCTTGCGGGAAATTGACACTGAAACTTTCTTT.

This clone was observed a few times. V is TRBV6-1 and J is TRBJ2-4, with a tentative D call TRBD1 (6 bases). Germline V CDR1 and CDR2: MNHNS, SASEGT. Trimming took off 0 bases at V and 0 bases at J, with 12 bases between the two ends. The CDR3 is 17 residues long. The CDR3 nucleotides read TGTGCCAGCAGTGAAGCGCTACAGGGCTTAGCCAAAAACATTCAGTACTTC. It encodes CASSEALQGLAKNIQYF.

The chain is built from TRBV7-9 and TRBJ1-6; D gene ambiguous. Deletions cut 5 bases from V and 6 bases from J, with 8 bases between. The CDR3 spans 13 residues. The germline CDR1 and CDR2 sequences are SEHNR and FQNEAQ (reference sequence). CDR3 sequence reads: CASSPFPNSPLHF. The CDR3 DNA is TGTGCCAGCAGCCCTTTTCCTAATTCACCCCTCCACTTT. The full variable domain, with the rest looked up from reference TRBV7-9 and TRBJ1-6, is DTGVSQNPRHKITKRGQNVTFRCDPISEHNRLYWYRQTLGQGPEFLTYFQNEAQLEKSRLLSDRFSAERPKGSFSTLEIQRTEQGDSAMYLCASSPFPNSPLHFGNGTRLTVT.

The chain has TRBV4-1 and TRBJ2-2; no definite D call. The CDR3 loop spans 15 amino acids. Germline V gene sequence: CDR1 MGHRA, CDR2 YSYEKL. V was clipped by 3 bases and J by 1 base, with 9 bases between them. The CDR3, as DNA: TGCGCCAGCAGCCACGAATGGAGGAACACCGGGGAGCTGTTTTTT. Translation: CASSHEWRNTGELFF.

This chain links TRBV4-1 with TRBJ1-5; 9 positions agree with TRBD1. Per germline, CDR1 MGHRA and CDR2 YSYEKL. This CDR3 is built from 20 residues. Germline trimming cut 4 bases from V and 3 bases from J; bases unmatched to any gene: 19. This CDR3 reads CASSPFPGTGWRLDNQPQHF. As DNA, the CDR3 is TGCGCCAGCAGCCCGTTCCCGGGGACAGGGTGGAGGTTAGACAATCAGCCCCAGCATTTT.

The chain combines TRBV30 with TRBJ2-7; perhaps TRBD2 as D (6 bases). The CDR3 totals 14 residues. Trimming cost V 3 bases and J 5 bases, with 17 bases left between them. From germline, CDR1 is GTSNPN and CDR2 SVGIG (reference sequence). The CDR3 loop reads CAWRQHGLANEQYF. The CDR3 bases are TGTGCCTGGAGGCAACATGGGCTAGCGAACGAGCAGTACTTC.

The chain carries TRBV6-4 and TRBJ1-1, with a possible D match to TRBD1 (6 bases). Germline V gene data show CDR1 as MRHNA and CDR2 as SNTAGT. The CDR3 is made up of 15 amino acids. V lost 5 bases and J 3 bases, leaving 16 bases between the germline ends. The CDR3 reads CASSLWTASYTEAFF. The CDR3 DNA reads TGTGCCAGCAGTTTATGGACAGCTTCCTACACTGAAGCTTTCTTT.

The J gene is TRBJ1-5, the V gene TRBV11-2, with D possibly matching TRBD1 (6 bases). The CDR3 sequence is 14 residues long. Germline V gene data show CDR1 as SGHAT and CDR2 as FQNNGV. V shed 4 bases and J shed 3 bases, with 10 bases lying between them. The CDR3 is CASSYRTDNQPQHF. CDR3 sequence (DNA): TGTGCCAGCAGCTACCGGACAGACAATCAGCCCCAGCATTTT.

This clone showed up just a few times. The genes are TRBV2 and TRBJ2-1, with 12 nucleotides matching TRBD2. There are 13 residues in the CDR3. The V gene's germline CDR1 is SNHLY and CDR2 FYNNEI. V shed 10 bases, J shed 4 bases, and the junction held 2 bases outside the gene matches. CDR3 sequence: CAKLAGGYNEQFF. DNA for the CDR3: TGTGCCAAACTAGCGGGGGGATACAATGAGCAGTTCTTC.

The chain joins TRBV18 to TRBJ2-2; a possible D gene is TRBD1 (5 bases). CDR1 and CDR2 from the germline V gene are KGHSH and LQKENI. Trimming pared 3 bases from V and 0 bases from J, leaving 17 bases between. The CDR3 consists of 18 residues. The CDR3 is CASSPRNRNIANTGELFF. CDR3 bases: TGTGCCAGCTCACCGCGGAACAGGAACATCGCGAACACCGGGGAGCTGTTTTTT.

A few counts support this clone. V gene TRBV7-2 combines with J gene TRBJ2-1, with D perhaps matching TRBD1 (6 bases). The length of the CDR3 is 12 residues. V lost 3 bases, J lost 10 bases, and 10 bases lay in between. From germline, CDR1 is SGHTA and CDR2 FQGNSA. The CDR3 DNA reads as TGTGCCAGCAGCTTGCTAGGGACAGAGCAGTTCTTC. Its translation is CASSLLGTEQFF.

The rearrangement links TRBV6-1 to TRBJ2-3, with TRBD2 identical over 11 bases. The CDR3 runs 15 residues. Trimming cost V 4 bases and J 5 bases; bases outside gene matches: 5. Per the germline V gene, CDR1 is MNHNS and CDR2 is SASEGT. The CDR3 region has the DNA TGTGCCAGCAGTGTTACTAGCGGGGGCCGAGATACGCAGTATTTT. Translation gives CASSVTSGGRDTQYF.

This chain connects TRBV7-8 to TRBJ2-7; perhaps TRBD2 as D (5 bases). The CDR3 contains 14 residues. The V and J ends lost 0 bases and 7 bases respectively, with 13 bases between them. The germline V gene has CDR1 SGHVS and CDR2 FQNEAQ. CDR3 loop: CASSLAGGRREQYF. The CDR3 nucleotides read TGTGCCAGCAGCTTAGCGGGTGGGCGGAGGGAGCAGTACTTC.

CDR3 residues: CASSTGASTDTQYF. The CDR3 DNA sequence: TGTGCCAGCAGCACAGGAGCTAGCACAGATACGCAGTATTTT. This chain links TRBV6-5 with TRBJ2-3, with a possible D match to TRBD1 (5 bases). This CDR3 is 14 amino acids long. V was pared by 6 bases and J by 0 bases, with 10 bases between. Per germline, CDR1 MNHEY and CDR2 SVGAGI.